The present TCR beta chain was sequenced within a study of radiotherapy plus CTLA-4 blockade in lung cancer. Overall study: Objective responses were recorded in around a sixth of patients, with disease control recorded in about 29%. Study results and limitations: After treatment with radiotherapy plus ipilimumab, TCR clones that came from the tumor expanded in blood.

This clone appeared once. No antigen is known for it. The germline V gene encodes CDR1 SGHRS and CDR2 YFSETQ. Trimming took off 0 bases at V and 3 bases at J, with 12 bases between the two ends. The CDR3 is made up of 15 amino acids. The data were produced by immunoSEQ multiplex PCR, yet TCRdb's version contains in-frame clones alone and is incomplete. The sample shows about 45,000 clones, 70% to 80% of them seen only once. The clonotype was recovered from a human donor with non-small cell lung cancer who had stable disease on radiotherapy plus ipilimumab. The source material was peripheral blood, sampled from a patient treated with radiotherapy plus ipilimumab. The chain carries TRBV5-1 and TRBJ1-1; D ambiguous. The CDR3 DNA follows: TGCGCCAGCAGCTTGGAGTACGGACGGGACACTGAAGCTTTCTTT. Encoded protein: CASSLEYGRDTEAFF.